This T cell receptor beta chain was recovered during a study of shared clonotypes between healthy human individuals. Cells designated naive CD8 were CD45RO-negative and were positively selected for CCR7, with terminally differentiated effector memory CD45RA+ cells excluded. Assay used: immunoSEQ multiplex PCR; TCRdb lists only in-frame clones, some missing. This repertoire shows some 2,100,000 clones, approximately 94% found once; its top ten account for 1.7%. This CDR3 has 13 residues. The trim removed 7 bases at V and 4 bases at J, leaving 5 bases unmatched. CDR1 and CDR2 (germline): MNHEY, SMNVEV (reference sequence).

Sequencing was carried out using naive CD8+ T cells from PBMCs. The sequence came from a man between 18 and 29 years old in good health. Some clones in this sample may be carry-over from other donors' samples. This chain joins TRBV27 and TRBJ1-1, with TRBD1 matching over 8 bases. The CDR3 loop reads CASTWTGSTEAFF. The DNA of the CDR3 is TGTGCCAGCACCTGGACAGGGAGCACTGAAGCTTTCTTT.